This T cell receptor (beta chain) was captured by sequencing in a study of CD8+ T cells in alopecia areata. Overall study results and limits: Higher clonality and more expanded CD8+ clones appeared in lesional than normal scalp.

V was trimmed by 1 base and J by 5 bases, leaving 15 bases between them. CDR1 and CDR2 from the germline V gene are LGHNA and YSLEER. This CDR3 spans 15 amino acids. The authors extracted RNA and reverse transcribed it into cDNA as the sequencing template. The repertoire was sequenced with immunoSEQ multiplex PCR; TCRdb's copy has only in-frame clones and lacks some. The sample lists around 190,000 clones, under 80% occurring once. On this clone: Its cognate antigen is unknown.

Documented treatment: oral pan-JAK inhibitor, 5-10 mg twice daily. The receptor was isolated from a human donor with alopecia areata. The sequencing used CD4+ T cells sorted from blood, collected around week 50, from a patient treated with tofacitinib. This chain links TRBV4-3 with TRBJ2-7; D is unresolved. The CDR3 sequence: CASSQASEPWDEQYF. The CDR3 nucleotides are TGCGCCAGCAGCCAAGCGAGCGAACCTTGGGACGAGCAGTACTTC.